This TCR beta chain was identified in a study of T cell responses to AZD1222 COVID-19 vaccine. Germline lookup yields CDR1 KGHDR and CDR2 SFDVKD. V lost 5 bases and J 3 bases, leaving 13 bases between the germline ends. This CDR3 region has 15 residues. On this clone itself: The antigen remains undetermined.

Measured with immunoSEQ multiplex PCR; TCRdb has only the in-frame clones, and not every one. There are roughly 120,000 clones in the sample; around 93% occur only once, and roughly 7.6% lies in the top ten. Study conclusions and caveats: No repertoire was sampled before or during the peak T cell response, only after it.

Here the sequenced sample was peripheral blood, taken on day 0 of AZD1222 vaccination. This TCR was recovered from an adult in good health. The chain uses TRBV24-1 and TRBJ1-5; D gene unclear. The CDR3 region is CATSARGADNQPQHF. The CDR3 nucleotides are TGTGCCACCAGTGCCCGAGGCGCGGACAATCAGCCCCAGCATTTT.